The 4 T cell receptor beta chains below were found in one sample sequenced in a study of Tregs in tolerant kidney transplant recipients (dated by TCRdb to the late 2010s). According to the study, the label for this sample's time point signals: blood sample drawn before combined kidney and bone marrow transplant. Libraries were prepared through the immunoSEQ multiplex PCR assay. Not all clones reach the TCRdb copy of this immuneACCESS table, which keeps in-frame sequences only. Checked studies attribute under half of the gap to unresolved V genes and leave the rest unexplained. This sample is represented by around 78,000 clones; approximately 90% of them were singletons. The leading ten clones occupy 0.34% of the sample. Sequencing was performed on Tregs from blood, taken before the transplant. These receptors all stem from a human donor who received a combined kidney and bone marrow transplant.

The chain combines TRBV28 with TRBJ1-2, with D unclear. V was clipped by 3 bases and J by 7 bases, with 12 bases between them. From germline, CDR1 is MDHEN and CDR2 SYDVKM. This CDR3 region has 13 residues. CDR3 bases: TGTGCCAGCAGTTTTGGGAATCGCATTGGCTACACCTTC. Translation: CASSFGNRIGYTF.

J is TRBJ2-1 and V is TRBV11-2; possible D gene TRBD2, 6 bases. The germline CDR1 and CDR2 sequences are SGHAT and FQNNGV. CDR3 length: 15 amino acids. V shed 1 base and J shed 5 bases, with 12 bases lying between them. Here the CDR3 reads CASSLVIGLNNEQFF. Written as DNA, the CDR3 is TGTGCCAGCAGCTTAGTTATAGGACTAAACAATGAGCAGTTCTTC.

The rearrangement joins TRBV14 to TRBJ2-7, with D perhaps TRBD2 (6 bases). The CDR3 totals 13 residues. The germline gives CDR1 SGHDN, CDR2 FVKESK. V was pared by 1 base and J by 6 bases, with 10 bases between. The CDR3 here is CASSQVRGSEQYF. CDR3 nucleotides: TGTGCCAGCAGCCAAGTACGGGGGTCCGAGCAGTACTTC.

This chain connects TRBV5-1 to TRBJ1-1, with a possible D match to TRBD1 (5 bases). V was trimmed by 3 bases and J by 8 bases, leaving 17 bases between them. CDR1 is SGHRS, CDR2 YFSETQ, per germline. The CDR3 is 14 residues long. CDR3 nucleotides: TGCGCCAGCAGCTCTCTTGGGGCTGTGGGGGAAGCTTTCTTT. It encodes CASSSLGAVGEAFF.